This T cell receptor beta chain was documented in a study of OX40 agonist ivuxolimab in advanced cancers. This clone was found a few times. Profiled with immunoSEQ multiplex PCR; TCRdb holds only in-frame clones, not every one. Among tens of thousands of clones listed, more than 75% were seen once. The ends were cut back, 3 bases at V and 2 bases at J, with 14 bases in the middle. This CDR3 comprises 15 residues. In germline, CDR1 is SEHNR, CDR2 FQNEAQ (reference sequence). The chain is built from TRBV7-9 and TRBJ2-7; maybe TRBD1 (8 bases). Sequenced material: CD4+ or CD8+ T cells sorted from blood, taken in a trial of the OX40 agonist ivuxolimab. The source is an adult with an advanced solid tumor such as melanoma, head and neck, liver or kidney cancer. CDR3 amino acids: CASSFDRGLTYEQYF. The CDR3 DNA follows: TGTGCCAGCAGCTTTGACAGGGGACTAACCTACGAGCAGTACTTC. Using reference TRBV7-9 and TRBJ2-7 for the parts outside the CDR3, the full variable domain is DTGVSQNPRHKITKRGQNVTFRCDPISEHNRLYWYRQTLGQGPEFLTYFQNEAQLEKSRLLSDRFSAERPKGSFSTLEIQRTEQGDSAMYLCASSFDRGLTYEQYFGPGTRLTVT.